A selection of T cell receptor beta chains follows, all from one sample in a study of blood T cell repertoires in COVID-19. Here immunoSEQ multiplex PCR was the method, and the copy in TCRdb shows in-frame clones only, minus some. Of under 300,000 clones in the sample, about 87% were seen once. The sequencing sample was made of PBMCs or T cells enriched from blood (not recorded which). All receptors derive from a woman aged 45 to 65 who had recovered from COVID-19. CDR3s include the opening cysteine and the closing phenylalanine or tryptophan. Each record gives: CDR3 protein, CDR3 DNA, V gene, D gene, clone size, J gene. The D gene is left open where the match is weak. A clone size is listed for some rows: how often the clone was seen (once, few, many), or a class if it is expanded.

CDR3 protein: CASSWSDTGELFF
CDR3 DNA: TGTGCCAGCAGTTGGTCGGACACCGGGGAGCTGTTTTTT
V gene: TRBV6-5
D gene: -
clone size: -
J gene: TRBJ2-2

CDR3 protein: CASSIERQNNEQFF
CDR3 DNA: TGTGCCAGTAGTATAGAGAGACAGAACAATGAGCAGTTCTTC
V gene: TRBV19
D gene: -
clone size: -
J gene: TRBJ2-1

CDR3 protein: CASGPSTDTQYF
CDR3 DNA: TGTGCCAGCGGGCCTAGCACAGATACGCAGTATTTT
V gene: TRBV18
D gene: -
clone size: -
J gene: TRBJ2-3

CDR3 protein: CASSLMATGGNEQYF
CDR3 DNA: TGTGCCAGCAGTTTGATGGCGACAGGGGGTAACGAGCAGTACTTC
V gene: TRBV28
D gene: TRBD1
clone size: -
J gene: TRBJ2-7

CDR3 protein: CASSLLRVGGDWTPLHF
CDR3 DNA: TGTGCCAGCAGTTTATTAAGGGTTGGGGGGGATTGGACACCCCTCCACTTT
V gene: TRBV28
D gene: -
clone size: -
J gene: TRBJ1-6

CDR3 protein: CSVEASRSGSYEQYF
CDR3 DNA: TGCAGCGTTGAGGCAAGTAGGAGCGGGAGCTACGAGCAGTACTTC
V gene: TRBV29-1
D gene: TRBD2
clone size: -
J gene: TRBJ2-7

CDR3 protein: CASRPGQGVRQPQHF
CDR3 DNA: TGTGCCAGCAGGCCGGGACAGGGGGTAAGACAGCCCCAGCATTTT
V gene: TRBV27
D gene: TRBD1
clone size: -
J gene: TRBJ1-5

CDR3 protein: CASRASGIGEQFF
CDR3 DNA: TGTGCCAGCAGGGCTAGCGGGATCGGGGAGCAGTTCTTC
V gene: TRBV28
D gene: TRBD2
clone size: -
J gene: TRBJ2-1

CDR3 protein: CATSGLGNRGSYEQYF
CDR3 DNA: TGTGCCACCAGTGGTCTAGGAAATAGAGGATCCTACGAGCAGTACTTC
V gene: TRBV24-1
D gene: -
clone size: -
J gene: TRBJ2-7

CDR3 protein: CASRGGQGLTEAFF
CDR3 DNA: TGTGCCAGCAGAGGGGGACAGGGGCTCACTGAAGCTTTCTTT
V gene: TRBV2
D gene: TRBD1
clone size: few
J gene: TRBJ1-1

CDR3 protein: CASSGQGDSPGYTF
CDR3 DNA: TGTGCCAGCAGCGGACAGGGGGATTCGCCTGGCTACACCTTC
V gene: TRBV7-9
D gene: TRBD1
clone size: once
J gene: TRBJ1-2

CDR3 protein: CASTIPGQGVYGYTF
CDR3 DNA: TGTGCCAGCACCATACCTGGACAGGGGGTCTATGGCTACACCTTC
V gene: TRBV28
D gene: TRBD1
clone size: -
J gene: TRBJ1-2

CDR3 protein: CASSLDGRGGTDTQYF
CDR3 DNA: TGCGCCAGCAGCTTGGACGGGAGGGGAGGCACAGATACGCAGTATTTT
V gene: TRBV5-1
D gene: TRBD2
clone size: -
J gene: TRBJ2-3

CDR3 protein: CASSPQGNPTEAFF
CDR3 DNA: TGTGCCAGCAGCCCCCAGGGGAATCCCACTGAAGCTTTCTTT
V gene: TRBV7-9
D gene: -
clone size: once
J gene: TRBJ1-1

CDR3 protein: CASSAGQRNTEAFF
CDR3 DNA: TGTGCCAGCAGCGCGGGACAGAGGAACACTGAAGCTTTCTTT
V gene: TRBV7-2
D gene: TRBD1
clone size: -
J gene: TRBJ1-1

CDR3 protein: CASSPDLRDIGMNTEAFF
CDR3 DNA: TGTGCCAGCTCACCAGATCTAAGGGACATCGGCATGAACACTGAAGCTTTCTTT
V gene: TRBV18
D gene: -
clone size: -
J gene: TRBJ1-1

CDR3 protein: CASSSGLAVRGEQYF
CDR3 DNA: TGTGCCAGCAGCTCAGGACTAGCGGTCAGAGGGGAGCAGTACTTC
V gene: TRBV7-2
D gene: TRBD2
clone size: -
J gene: TRBJ2-7

CDR3 protein: CASSPRLTGELFF
CDR3 DNA: TGTGCCAGCAGTCCCAGACTCACCGGGGAGCTGTTTTTT
V gene: TRBV12-3/TRBV12-4
D gene: -
clone size: -
J gene: TRBJ2-2

CDR3 protein: CASSSELAGAYEQYF
CDR3 DNA: TGCGCCAGCAGCTCCGAACTAGCGGGGGCCTACGAGCAGTACTTC
V gene: TRBV5-1
D gene: TRBD2
clone size: -
J gene: TRBJ2-7

CDR3 protein: CASSLGTLQPQHF
CDR3 DNA: TGTGCCAGCAGCCTTGGGACACTCCAGCCCCAGCATTTT
V gene: TRBV7-2
D gene: -
clone size: -
J gene: TRBJ1-5

CDR3 protein: CASSQNIGEFGNTIYF
CDR3 DNA: TGCGCCAGCAGCCAGAACATTGGGGAGTTCGGAAACACCATATATTTT
V gene: TRBV4-3
D gene: -
clone size: -
J gene: TRBJ1-3

CDR3 protein: CASSPTNRGPSAFF
CDR3 DNA: TGTGCCAGCAGTCCGACCAACAGGGGGCCCTCGGCTTTCTTT
V gene: TRBV28
D gene: TRBD1
clone size: -
J gene: TRBJ1-1

CDR3 protein: CASSQGVRLAGVGEQFF
CDR3 DNA: TGTGCCAGCAGCCAAGGGGTACGGCTAGCGGGAGTGGGTGAGCAGTTCTTC
V gene: TRBV3-1/TRBV3-2
D gene: TRBD2
clone size: -
J gene: TRBJ2-1

CDR3 protein: CASSLGDRGAFF
CDR3 DNA: TGTGCCAGCAGCTTGGGGGACAGGGGAGCTTTCTTT
V gene: TRBV7-8
D gene: TRBD1
clone size: -
J gene: TRBJ1-1

CDR3 protein: CSARGGGEQFF
CDR3 DNA: TGCAGTGCTCGAGGTGGAGGTGAGCAGTTCTTC
V gene: TRBV20-1
D gene: -
clone size: -
J gene: TRBJ2-1

CDR3 protein: CATTLVRDNGRVAGHTGELFF
CDR3 DNA: TGTGCCACCACCCTCGTCCGGGACAATGGGAGGGTAGCGGGTCACACCGGGGAGCTGTTTTTT
V gene: TRBV28
D gene: -
clone size: -
J gene: TRBJ2-2

CDR3 protein: CASSPTPDRATEAFF
CDR3 DNA: TGTGCTAGCAGCCCGACGCCGGACAGGGCCACTGAAGCTTTCTTT
V gene: TRBV7-7
D gene: TRBD1
clone size: -
J gene: TRBJ1-1

CDR3 protein: CASTSPRTGDNSPLHF
CDR3 DNA: TGTGCCAGCACCTCTCCCCGGACAGGGGATAATTCACCCCTCCACTTT
V gene: TRBV6-4
D gene: TRBD1
clone size: few
J gene: TRBJ1-6

CDR3 protein: CASSLQGITQPQHF
CDR3 DNA: TGTGCCAGTAGTTTGCAGGGGATTACCCAGCCCCAGCATTTT
V gene: TRBV19
D gene: -
clone size: -
J gene: TRBJ1-5

CDR3 protein: CATSRAGTGDNQPQHF
CDR3 DNA: TGTGCCACCAGCAGGGCCGGGACAGGGGACAATCAGCCCCAGCATTTT
V gene: TRBV15
D gene: TRBD1
clone size: -
J gene: TRBJ1-5

CDR3 protein: CASSPGTGNYGYTF
CDR3 DNA: TGTGCCAGCAGTCCCGGGACAGGGAACTATGGCTACACCTTC
V gene: TRBV28
D gene: TRBD1
clone size: -
J gene: TRBJ1-2

CDR3 protein: CASYPGQPNTEAFF
CDR3 DNA: TGCGCCAGCTATCCGGGACAGCCGAACACTGAAGCTTTCTTT
V gene: TRBV5-1
D gene: TRBD1
clone size: -
J gene: TRBJ1-1

CDR3 protein: CASTYRGLNTEAFF
CDR3 DNA: TGTGCCAGCACCTACAGGGGCCTGAACACTGAAGCTTTCTTT
V gene: TRBV11-2
D gene: TRBD1
clone size: -
J gene: TRBJ1-1

CDR3 protein: CASSLNPGQSVPYNEQFF
CDR3 DNA: TGTGCCAGCAGCCTTAATCCGGGACAGAGCGTACCCTACAATGAGCAGTTCTTC
V gene: TRBV11-3
D gene: TRBD1
clone size: -
J gene: TRBJ2-1

CDR3 protein: CASSPKTTGYDTDTQYF
CDR3 DNA: TGTGCCAGCAGCCCGAAAACGACAGGGTATGACACAGATACGCAGTATTTT
V gene: TRBV7-3
D gene: TRBD1
clone size: -
J gene: TRBJ2-3

CDR3 protein: CASSEWGQGNEQYF
CDR3 DNA: TGTGCCAGCAGTGAATGGGGACAGGGGAACGAGCAGTACTTC
V gene: TRBV25-1
D gene: TRBD1
clone size: -
J gene: TRBJ2-7

CDR3 protein: CASSVMGSSYNEQFF
CDR3 DNA: TGTGCCAGCAGCGTAATGGGGAGCTCCTACAATGAGCAGTTCTTC
V gene: TRBV9
D gene: -
clone size: -
J gene: TRBJ2-1

CDR3 protein: CASSYIASANYGYTF
CDR3 DNA: TGTGCCAGCAGTTACATAGCCTCTGCTAACTATGGCTACACCTTC
V gene: TRBV6-5
D gene: -
clone size: -
J gene: TRBJ1-2

CDR3 protein: CASSLGGRSYEQYF
CDR3 DNA: TGTGCCAGCAGTCTAGGGGGACGGTCCTACGAGCAGTACTTC
V gene: TRBV28
D gene: -
clone size: once
J gene: TRBJ2-7